The source of this T cell receptor (beta chain) is a study of cytomegalovirus exposure and HLA in healthy donors. Study outcomes and limitations: According to an earlier analysis, most TCR beta V segments yielded productive rearrangements about 87% or about 30% of the time. Researchers counted around 150 TCR beta chains as cytomegalovirus-associated.

This clone was found a few times. Its antigen remains unknown. Amplification used 60 Vbeta primers and 13 Jbeta primers. TCRdb's copy holds only in-frame clones and misses some; the assay was immunoSEQ multiplex PCR. The repertoire consists of some 120,000 clones, with over 8% occurring once and the leading ten covering 5% to 6%. Healthy bone marrow donors supplied every sample. The germline V gene has CDR1 SGHDT and CDR2 YYEEEE. With 4 bases clipped from V and 5 bases from J, the junction kept 2 bases outside the gene matches. The CDR3 runs to 14 residues. The sample taken for sequencing was PBMCs. The chain combines TRBV5-6 with TRBJ1-4; TRBD1 agrees at 10 bases. This receptor was taken from a man aged 35-49 years in good health and CMV-seronegative. The CDR3 region is CASSVDRGNEKLFF. DNA of the CDR3: TGTGCCAGCAGCGTGGACAGGGGGAATGAAAAACTGTTTTTT. The full variable domain, in which reference TRBV5-6 and TRBJ1-4 provide the parts outside the CDR3, is DAGVTQSPTHLIKTRGQQVTLRCSPKSGHDTVSWYQQALGQGPQFIFQYYEEEERQRGNFPDRFSGHQFPNYSSELNVNALLLGDSALYLCASSVDRGNEKLFFGSGTQLSVL.